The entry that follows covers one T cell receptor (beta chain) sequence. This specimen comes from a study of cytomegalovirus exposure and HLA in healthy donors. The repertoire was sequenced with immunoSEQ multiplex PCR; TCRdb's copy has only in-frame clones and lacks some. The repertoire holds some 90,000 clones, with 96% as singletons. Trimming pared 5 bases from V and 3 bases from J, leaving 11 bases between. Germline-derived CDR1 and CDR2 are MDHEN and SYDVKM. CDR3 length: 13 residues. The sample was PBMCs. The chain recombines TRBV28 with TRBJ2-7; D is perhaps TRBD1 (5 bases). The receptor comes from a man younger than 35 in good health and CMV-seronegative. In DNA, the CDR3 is TGTGCCAGCAGTGTCCACAGGAGCTACGAGCAGTACTTC. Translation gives CASSVHRSYEQYF.